Listed below are T cell receptor beta chains from one sample, sequenced in a study of immune evolution from preneoplasia to lung adenocarcinoma. The assay was immunoSEQ multiplex PCR, and TCRdb's table has in-frame clones only and misses some. The sample lists tens of thousands of clones; around 79% were seen once. Sequencing was performed on FFPE invasive lung adenocarcinoma tissue. These receptors came from a person aged 55 to 69 with lung adenocarcinoma. CDR3s include the opening cysteine and the closing phenylalanine or tryptophan. The D gene is left open where the match is weak. The size of a clone is reported for some rows only, either as once, few or many, or as a class for expanded clones.

D gene	clone size	V gene	J gene	CDR3 DNA	CDR3 protein
TRBD2	NA	TRBV10-2	TRBJ2-1	TGCGCCAGCAGTACGGGAGGGTTCGATGAGCAGTTCTTC	CASSTGGFDEQFF
TRBD1	few	TRBV19	TRBJ2-6	TGTGCCAGTAGTATCCCCCGCGGGACAGGGGGTTTTGGGGCCAACGTCCTGACTTTC	CASSIPRGTGGFGANVLTF
NA	NA	TRBV7-2	TRBJ2-2	TGTGCCAGCAGCTTAGGTCTAGCGAAAACCGGGGAGCTGTTTTTT	CASSLGLAKTGELFF
NA	NA	TRBV18	TRBJ2-7	TGTGCCAGCTCATCCCAGGACGAGCAGTACTTC	CASSSQDEQYF
TRBD1	NA	TRBV5-5	TRBJ2-2	TGTGCCAGCAGCTTGACCGGGACAGGGCCACGGGGCACCGGGGAGCTGTTTTTT	CASSLTGTGPRGTGELFF
NA	once	TRBV30	TRBJ2-5	TGTGCCTGGAGTGGCCCTGGACGGACACAAGAGACCCAGTACTTC	CAWSGPGRTQETQYF
NA	NA	TRBV27	TRBJ2-2	TGTGCCAGCAGTTCCTATGGAGGGGGCCAGAACACCGGGGAGCTGTTTTTT	CASSSYGGGQNTGELFF
NA	NA	TRBV7-9	TRBJ2-3	TGTGCCAGCAGCTTAGCGTATAGCGCTGAGCACACAGATACGCAGTATTTT	CASSLAYSAEHTDTQYF
TRBD2	NA	TRBV13	TRBJ2-1	TGTGCCAGCAGCCCGCGCGGGAGTCTAAACAATGAGCAGTTCTTC	CASSPRGSLNNEQFF
NA	NA	TRBV14	TRBJ2-7	TGTGCCAGCAGCCACCCCCACTATGAGCAGTACTTC	CASSHPHYEQYF
NA	medium-sized	TRBV11-3	TRBJ2-3	TGTGCCAGCAGCTTCGGTGCACTAGGTACGCAGTATTTT	CASSFGALGTQYF
NA	NA	TRBV27	TRBJ2-7	TGTGCCAGCCGATTAGAAGGACTTTCCTACGAGCAGTACTTC	CASRLEGLSYEQYF
TRBD1	NA	TRBV6-1	TRBJ1-2	TGTGCCAGCAGTGACCAGGGGGCGCAAGGCTACACCTTC	CASSDQGAQGYTF
TRBD2	NA	TRBV18	TRBJ2-7	TGTGCCAGCTCACCACCCCTAGCGGGAGAGGTGGCGCAGTACTTC	CASSPPLAGEVAQYF
NA	NA	TRBV7-3	TRBJ2-5	TGTGCCAGCAGCTTAACGGGCGAAGAGACCCAGTACTTC	CASSLTGEETQYF
NA	few	TRBV5-6	TRBJ2-1	TGTGCCAGCAGCCTGGAGGTGGACCAGTTCTTC	CASSLEVDQFF
NA	NA	TRBV2	TRBJ2-7	TGTGCCAGCAGTGAAGAGGTTCTGTACGAGCAGTACTTC	CASSEEVLYEQYF
TRBD1	NA	TRBV5-1	TRBJ2-7	TGCGCCAGCAGCCGGGGACAGAGCTCCTACGAGCAGTACTTC	CASSRGQSSYEQYF
TRBD1	NA	TRBV15	TRBJ2-7	TGTGCCACCAGCAGAGCCGGGACAGGGAGCTTCGAGCAGTACTTC	CATSRAGTGSFEQYF
TRBD1	NA	TRBV10-2	TRBJ1-4	TGCGCCAGCAGTCCGGGACAGGGTGGGGAAAAACTGTTTTTT	CASSPGQGGEKLFF
TRBD2	few	TRBV18	TRBJ2-5	TGTGCCAGCTACCGACTAGCGGGAGGACCCCAAGAGACCCAGTACTTC	CASYRLAGGPQETQYF
NA	once	TRBV4-2	TRBJ2-7	TGTGCCAGCAGCCAAGAAAAAACGGGAACCTACGAGCAGTACTTC	CASSQEKTGTYEQYF
NA	NA	TRBV19	TRBJ1-3	TGTGCCAGTAAAACCCCTGGAAACACCATATATTTT	CASKTPGNTIYF
TRBD2	NA	TRBV5-1	TRBJ2-3	TGCGCCAGCAGCTTGATGAGCGGGAAGGGCACAGATACGCAGTATTTT	CASSLMSGKGTDTQYF
NA	few	TRBV14	TRBJ2-1	TGTGCCAGCAGCCGGTCTAGCTTTGGTAATGAGCAGTTCTTC	CASSRSSFGNEQFF
NA	NA	TRBV27	TRBJ1-2	TGTGCCAGCAGTTTAAGGGGGAACTATGGCTACACCTTC	CASSLRGNYGYTF
TRBD2	NA	TRBV18	TRBJ2-1	TGTGCCAGCTCACCCTCTGCGGGAGGTGGGAATGAGCAGTTCTTC	CASSPSAGGGNEQFF
TRBD1	NA	TRBV9	TRBJ1-4	TGTGCCAGCAGCTCATGGACAGGGTTTAATGAAAAACTGTTTTTT	CASSSWTGFNEKLFF
TRBD2	NA	TRBV7-9	TRBJ2-1	TGTGCCAGCAGCTTAGGGCTAGCGGGGTACAATGAGCAGTTCTTC	CASSLGLAGYNEQFF
NA	NA	TRBV9	TRBJ2-7	TGTGCCAGCAGCGTATGGGTCTCGGGGGAGCAGTACTTC	CASSVWVSGEQYF
NA	NA	TRBV2	TRBJ1-5	TGTGCCAGCAGGCGAAGGGAGGATCAGCCCCAGCATTTT	CASRRREDQPQHF
NA	NA	TRBV11-2	TRBJ2-7	TGTGCCAGCAGCCTCGACAGACCCTACGAGCAGTACTTC	CASSLDRPYEQYF
NA	few	TRBV2	TRBJ1-1	TGTGCCAGCAGTGAAGGGCCGGGCACTGAAGCTTTCTTT	CASSEGPGTEAFF
TRBD2	once	TRBV9	TRBJ2-1	TGTGCCAGCAGCGTGGGGGGACTAGCGGATTACAATGAGCAGTTCTTC	CASSVGGLADYNEQFF
TRBD1	medium-sized	TRBV5-4	TRBJ2-7	TGTGCCAGCAGCTTTCGGACAGGAGAAGCCTACGAGCAGTACTTC	CASSFRTGEAYEQYF
NA	NA	TRBV10-3	TRBJ1-1	TGTGCCATCAGTGAAGGGGGGAACACTGAAGCTTTCTTT	CAISEGGNTEAFF
TRBD2	NA	TRBV2	TRBJ2-5	TGTGCCAGCAGTCAGACTAGCGGGGAAGAGACCCAGTACTTC	CASSQTSGEETQYF
TRBD2	NA	TRBV7-2	TRBJ2-2	TGTGCCAGCAGCCGACTAGCGGCGAACACCGGGGAGCTGTTTTTT	CASSRLAANTGELFF
NA	NA	TRBV27	TRBJ1-5	TGTGCCAGCAGTTCCCCAGGGAGTCCCGCGCGACAGCCCCAGCATTTT	CASSSPGSPARQPQHF
TRBD1	NA	TRBV6-1	TRBJ1-3	TGTGCCAGCAGTGAAGTGCACAGGGGGCGGATTGGAAACACTATATATTTT	CASSEVHRGRIGNTIYF